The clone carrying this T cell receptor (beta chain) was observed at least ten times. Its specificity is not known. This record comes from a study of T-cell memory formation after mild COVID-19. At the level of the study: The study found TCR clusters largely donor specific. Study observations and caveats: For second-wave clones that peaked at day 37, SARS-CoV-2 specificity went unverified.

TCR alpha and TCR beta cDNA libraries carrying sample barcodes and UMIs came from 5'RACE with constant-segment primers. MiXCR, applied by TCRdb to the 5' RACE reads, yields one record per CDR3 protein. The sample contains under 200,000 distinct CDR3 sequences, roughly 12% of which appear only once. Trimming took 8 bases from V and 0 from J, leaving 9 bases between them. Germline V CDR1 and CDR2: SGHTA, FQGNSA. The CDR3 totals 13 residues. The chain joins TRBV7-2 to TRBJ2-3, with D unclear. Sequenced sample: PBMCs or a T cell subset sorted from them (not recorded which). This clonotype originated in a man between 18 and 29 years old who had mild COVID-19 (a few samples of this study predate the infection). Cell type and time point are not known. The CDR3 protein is CASQITSTDTQYF. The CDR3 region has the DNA TGTGCCAGCCAAATCACTAGCACAGATACGCAGTATTTT.